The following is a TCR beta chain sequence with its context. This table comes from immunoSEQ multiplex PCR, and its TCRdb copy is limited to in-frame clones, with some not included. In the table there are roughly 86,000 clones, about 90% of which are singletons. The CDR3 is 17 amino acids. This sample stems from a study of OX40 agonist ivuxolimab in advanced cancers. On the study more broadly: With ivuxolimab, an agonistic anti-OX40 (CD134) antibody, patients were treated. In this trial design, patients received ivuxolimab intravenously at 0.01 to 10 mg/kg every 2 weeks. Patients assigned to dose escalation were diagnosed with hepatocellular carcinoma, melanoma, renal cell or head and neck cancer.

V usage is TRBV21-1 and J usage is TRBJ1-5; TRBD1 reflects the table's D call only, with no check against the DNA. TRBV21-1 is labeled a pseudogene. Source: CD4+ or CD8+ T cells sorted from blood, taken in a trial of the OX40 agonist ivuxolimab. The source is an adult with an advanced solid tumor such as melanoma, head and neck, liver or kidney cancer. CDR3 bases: TGTGCCAGCAGCAAAAGGGAACGGACAGGGGGCAATCAGCCCCAGCATTTT. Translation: CASSKRERTGGNQPQHF.